This T cell receptor (beta chain) comes out of a study of shared clonotypes between healthy human individuals. Study-level results: Of the naive CD4 clonotypes, roughly 5.2% were shared across a few donors. Some clonotypes were shared by all four sorted-subset donors, while others were not shared. The non-shared ones had lower generation probabilities than the shared ones.

Naive CD8 isolation took CD45RO-negative cells positively selected for CCR7 and excluded terminally differentiated effector memory CD45RA+ cells. About this clone itself: Its specificity is not known.

This CDR3 spans 15 amino acids. Per the germline V gene, CDR1 is SQVTM and CDR2 is ANQGSEA. V dropped 7 bases and J dropped 7; count of bases not matched to a gene: 9. Sequencing was at deep level. Per sorted-subset replicate PCR, input was 150 to 250 ng DNA, representing tens of thousands of T cell genomes. Method: immunoSEQ multiplex PCR; TCRdb's copy keeps in-frame clones and lacks some. The sample lists just over 2,000,000 clones; about 95% were seen once. The chain carries TRBV29-1 and TRBJ2-1; 14 bases line up with TRBD2. The clonotype comes from a man younger than 30 in good health. Input material: naive CD8+ T cells sorted from blood. The CDR3 coding sequence is TGCAGCGGTGCGGGGACTAGCGGGAGACAAAATGAGCAGTTCTTC. Its protein is CSGAGTSGRQNEQFF.